A selection of T cell receptor beta chains follows, all from one sample in a study of T cell changes during pregnancy in multiple sclerosis. Assay: immunoSEQ multiplex PCR; the TCRdb copy retains only in-frame clones and omits some. The data hold about 27,000 clones, with 89% observed a single time. This material consisted of CD8+ T cells from peripheral blood mononuclear cells, taken in the second trimester of pregnancy. These receptors were obtained from a female donor with multiple sclerosis, enrolled in a pregnancy study. CDR3s include the opening cysteine and the closing phenylalanine or tryptophan. Fields, in order: J gene, clone size, D gene, V gene, CDR3 protein, CDR3 DNA. The D gene is left open where the match is weak. Clone size is given for some rows only: seen once, a few or many times, or a class if the clone is expanded.

TRBJ2-3 NA NA TRBV9 CASSVGTRGKDTQYF TGTGCCAGCAGCGTGGGTACTAGAGGGAAAGATACGCAGTATTTT
TRBJ2-1 NA TRBD1 TRBV7-9 CASSLRQGAGDNEQFF TGTGCCAGCAGCTTAAGACAGGGGGCAGGAGACAATGAGCAGTTCTTC
TRBJ2-7 NA TRBD2 TRBV19 CASSLMGGSEQYF TGTGCCAGTAGCCTCATGGGGGGGTCCGAGCAGTACTTC
TRBJ1-1 NA NA TRBV19 CASSPWGGRAEAFF TGTGCCAGTAGCCCTTGGGGGGGCAGGGCTGAAGCTTTCTTT
TRBJ2-3 once NA TRBV27 CASSLRGDTQYF TGTGCCAGCAGTTTACGGGGAGATACGCAGTATTTT
TRBJ2-1 NA NA TRBV27 CASSPRGDEQFF TGTGCCAGCAGCCCCAGGGGGGATGAGCAGTTCTTC
TRBJ2-1 NA NA TRBV6-6 CASSYGSSYNEQFF TGTGCCAGCAGTTACGGGAGTTCCTACAATGAGCAGTTCTTC
TRBJ2-3 NA TRBD2 TRBV6-1 CASTFSGARTDTQYF TGTGCCAGCACCTTTAGCGGGGCCCGCACAGATACGCAGTATTTT
TRBJ2-2 NA TRBD1 TRBV19 CASSMGQAGFTGELFF TGTGCCAGTAGTATGGGACAGGCGGGCTTCACCGGGGAGCTGTTTTTT
TRBJ1-2 once TRBD1 TRBV7-9 CASSLAVDRVGF TGTGCCAGCAGCTTAGCGGTGGACAGGGTAGGATTC
TRBJ2-1 NA NA TRBV7-8 CASSLRGRGRNEQFF TGTGCCAGCAGCTTGAGAGGACGAGGGAGGAATGAGCAGTTCTTC
TRBJ2-7 NA TRBD1 TRBV29-1 CSAAEIDRASYEQYF TGCAGCGCCGCCGAAATTGACAGGGCCTCCTACGAGCAGTACTTC
TRBJ2-7 NA TRBD1 TRBV6-6 CASSTGQAPGEQYF TGTGCCAGCAGTACTGGACAGGCCCCCGGCGAGCAGTACTTC
TRBJ2-2 NA TRBD2 TRBV4-2 CASSQDGTSGSGELFF TGTGCCAGCAGCCAAGATGGGACTAGCGGGAGCGGGGAGCTGTTTTTT
TRBJ2-1 NA NA TRBV20-1 CSARDFFSRFF TGCAGTGCTAGAGATTTTTTCTCTAGGTTCTTC
TRBJ2-7 NA TRBD1 TRBV25-1 CASTGGYEQYF TGTGCCAGCACAGGGGGCTACGAGCAGTACTTC
TRBJ2-7 NA NA TRBV7-9 CASAVGGTSRYEQYF TGTGCCAGCGCCGTAGGAGGTACCTCCCGCTACGAGCAGTACTTC
TRBJ2-7 large TRBD1 TRBV28 CASSLGGTGWGEQYF TGTGCCAGCAGTTTAGGGGGGACAGGGTGGGGCGAGCAGTACTTC
TRBJ2-6 once NA TRBV7-2 CASSFLVLSDGGANVLTF TGTGCCAGCAGCTTCCTAGTATTATCCGATGGAGGGGCCAACGTCCTGACTTTC
TRBJ2-7 NA TRBD2 TRBV4-1 CASSQALAGIYEQYF TGCGCCAGCAGCCAAGCGCTAGCGGGAATCTACGAGCAGTACTTC
TRBJ2-2 once TRBD1 TRBV28 CASSSILTGTGVAGELFF TGTGCCAGCAGTTCCATCCTGACCGGGACAGGGGTGGCCGGGGAGCTGTTTTTT
TRBJ1-1 NA NA TRBV7-9 CASTTGREAFF TGTGCCAGCACTACAGGACGGGAAGCTTTCTTT
TRBJ2-5 NA NA TRBV27 CASSPLLSGQETQYF TGTGCCAGCAGTCCACTCTTATCGGGCCAAGAGACCCAGTACTTC
TRBJ1-1 NA NA TRBV6-5 CASNLYQGVTEAFF TGTGCCAGCAACCTCTACCAAGGGGTCACTGAAGCTTTCTTT
TRBJ2-5 NA TRBD2 TRBV4-1 CASSQDRAGFGETQYF TGCGCCAGCAGCCAAGACCGAGCGGGATTTGGAGAGACCCAGTACTTC
TRBJ2-3 NA TRBD2 TRBV6-5 CASSPTSGSTDTQYF TGTGCCAGCAGCCCGACTAGCGGGAGCACAGATACGCAGTATTTT
TRBJ2-2 once NA TRBV7-2 CASSPRTETYTGELFF TGTGCCAGCAGTCCCCGGACAGAAACCTACACCGGGGAGCTGTTTTTT
TRBJ2-5 once TRBD1 TRBV10-3 CAISGDRAPETQYF TGTGCCATCAGTGGAGACAGGGCCCCAGAGACCCAGTACTTC
TRBJ2-7 NA NA TRBV6-5 CASRPAHSTGEQYF TGTGCCAGCCGCCCGGCCCACTCGACGGGCGAGCAGTACTTC
TRBJ1-4 NA TRBD1 TRBV19 CASQPGQGREKLFF TGTGCCAGTCAACCGGGACAGGGGCGTGAAAAACTGTTTTTT
TRBJ2-7 NA NA TRBV19 CASSIGGLNYEQYF TGTGCCAGTAGTATCGGGGGACTCAACTACGAGCAGTACTTC
TRBJ2-1 NA TRBD1 TRBV6-6 CASSYEGATDEQFF TGTGCCAGCAGTTACGAGGGGGCGACGGATGAGCAGTTCTTC
TRBJ2-7 few NA TRBV6-5 CASGEQDSYEQYF TGTGCCAGCGGAGAACAGGACTCCTACGAGCAGTACTTC
TRBJ2-7 NA TRBD2 TRBV6-4 CATTPLGGSSYEQYF TGTGCCACCACCCCATTGGGCGGGAGCTCCTACGAGCAGTACTTC
TRBJ2-1 once NA TRBV15 CATSRETTYNEQFF TGTGCCACCAGCAGAGAAACAACCTACAATGAGCAGTTCTTC
TRBJ2-1 NA NA TRBV27 CASSLGRMMNEQFF TGTGCCAGCAGTTTAGGCAGGATGATGAATGAGCAGTTCTTC
TRBJ2-7 NA NA TRBV5-1 CASSLEGVEQYF TGCGCCAGCAGCTTGGAGGGAGTCGAGCAGTACTTC
TRBJ2-1 NA NA TRBV7-9 CASSSRLGDNEQFF TGTGCCAGCAGCTCCAGACTAGGGGACAATGAGCAGTTCTTC
TRBJ2-7 NA TRBD2 TRBV7-8 CASSLVAGEYYEQYF TGTGCCAGCAGCTTAGTGGCGGGAGAATACTACGAGCAGTACTTC
TRBJ2-7 NA NA TRBV27 CASSLSLRFLPYEQYF TGTGCCAGCAGTTTATCTCTGAGGTTCCTTCCCTACGAGCAGTACTTC